This TCR beta chain is from a study of vaccination and CD4 T cells after COVID-19. This clonotype has just a few counts. Its antigen remains unidentified. Germline CDR1 is KGHDR and CDR2 is SFDVKD. CDR3 size: 14 residues. After removal of 5 bases from V and 2 bases from J, the junction contained 4 bases not matched to a gene. Cultured CD4+ T cell DNA underwent sequencing with the Oncomine TCR Beta short-read assay. TCRdb used MiXCR to reprocess the PCR reads, holding one entry per CDR3 protein. This table holds around 16,000 distinct CDR3 sequences, 73% found once. The treatment here: approximately 11-day PBMC culture with coronavirus spike peptide pools or control peptides (ViraFEST assay). ViraFEST used peptide pools to expand antigen-specific T cells before TCR sequencing.

The TCR sequence derives from a human donor who had recovered from COVID-19. The chain joins TRBV24-1 to TRBJ2-7, with TRBD1 matching over 8 bases. Sequenced input: CD4+ T cells from blood, cultured in vitro. The CDR3 spells CATSGDRPTYEQYF. The CDR3 DNA follows: TGTGCCACCAGTGGGGACAGGCCCACCTACGAGCAGTACTTC.